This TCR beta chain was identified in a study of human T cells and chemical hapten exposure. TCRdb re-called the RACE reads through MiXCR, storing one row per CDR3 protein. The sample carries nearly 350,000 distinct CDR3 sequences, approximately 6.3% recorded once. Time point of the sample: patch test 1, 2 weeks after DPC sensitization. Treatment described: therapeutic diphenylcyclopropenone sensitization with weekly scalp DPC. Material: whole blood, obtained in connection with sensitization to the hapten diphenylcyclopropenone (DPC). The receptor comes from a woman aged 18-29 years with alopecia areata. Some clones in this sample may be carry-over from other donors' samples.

The CDR3 region is CASSWGGGAGEQFF. Here the CDR3 DNA reads TGTGCCAGCAGCTGGGGCGGGGGGGCCGGAGAGCAGTTCTTC. The chain joins TRBV11-2 to TRBJ2-1, with TRBD2 matching 9 bases. With V trimmed by 4 bases and J by 10 bases, 8 bases remained unmatched. The CDR3 has 14 residues. Looked up from germline, CDR1 is SGHAT and CDR2 is FQNNGV.